This note documents a single T cell receptor beta chain sequence. These data come from a study of T-cell reconstitution after alpha-beta-depleted transplantation in children. J gave up 6 bases and V 1 base, and 4 bases lay outside the gene matches. The CDR3 covers 15 residues. Germline V gives CDR1 KGHDR, CDR2 SFDVKD. It was with unique molecular identifiers that the TCRbeta library was prepared. A single record per CDR3 protein comes from TCRdb applying MiXCR to the PCR reads. The sample gives 130,000 or so distinct CDR3 sequences, roughly 9.7% of which show up once; 24% is in the top ten. V gene TRBV24-1 combines with J gene TRBJ2-1; 8 nucleotides line up with TRBD1. The source is a girl in the first two years of life who had a stem cell transplant for combined immunodeficiency, so the T cells may come from the graft donor. Sequencing used PBMCs, mostly from graft donor cells, obtained 180 days after TCRalphabeta/CD19-depleted stem cell transplant. CDR3 amino acids: CATSDFGQGSNEQFF. The CDR3 coding sequence is TGTGCCACCAGTGATTTCGGACAGGGAAGCAATGAGCAGTTCTTC.